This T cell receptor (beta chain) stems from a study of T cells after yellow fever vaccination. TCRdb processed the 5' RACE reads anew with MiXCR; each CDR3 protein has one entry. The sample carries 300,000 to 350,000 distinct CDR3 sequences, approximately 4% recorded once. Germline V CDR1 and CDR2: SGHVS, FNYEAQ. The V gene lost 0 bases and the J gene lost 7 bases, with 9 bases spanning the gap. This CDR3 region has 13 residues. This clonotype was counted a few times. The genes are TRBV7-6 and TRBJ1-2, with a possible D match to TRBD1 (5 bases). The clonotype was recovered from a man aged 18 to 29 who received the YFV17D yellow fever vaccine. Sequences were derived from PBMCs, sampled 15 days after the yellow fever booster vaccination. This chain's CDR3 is CASSLAPGGGYTF. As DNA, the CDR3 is TGTGCCAGCAGCTTAGCGCCCGGGGGTGGCTACACCTTC.